Many counts were recorded for the clone carrying this T cell receptor beta chain. Its antigen is not known. During its preparation, the TCRbeta library received unique molecular identifiers. TCRdb itself ran the PCR reads through MiXCR, one entry per CDR3 protein. The sample has hundreds of thousands of distinct CDR3 sequences, over 10% seen once. V gave up 0 bases and J gave up 2 bases, with 14 bases separating them. The CDR3 length is 17 residues. Germline V gives CDR1 LNHNV, CDR2 YYDKDF (reference sequence). The sample comes from a study of T-cell reconstitution after alpha-beta-depleted transplantation in children. Findings and caveats of the study: Fresh T-cell production supplied most of the T-cell counts and diversity seen one year after transplant.

This sequence joins TRBV15 and TRBJ2-1; no firm D call. This TCR was recovered from a male patient aged 5 to 17 who had a stem cell transplant for acute myeloid leukemia, so the T cells may come from the graft donor. The sample in question was PBMCs, mostly from graft donor cells, obtained 360 days after TCRalphabeta/CD19-depleted stem cell transplant. CDR3 amino acids: CATSRDDPLGTYNEQFF. The DNA of the CDR3 is TGTGCCACCAGCAGAGATGATCCGCTAGGAACCTACAATGAGCAGTTCTTC.